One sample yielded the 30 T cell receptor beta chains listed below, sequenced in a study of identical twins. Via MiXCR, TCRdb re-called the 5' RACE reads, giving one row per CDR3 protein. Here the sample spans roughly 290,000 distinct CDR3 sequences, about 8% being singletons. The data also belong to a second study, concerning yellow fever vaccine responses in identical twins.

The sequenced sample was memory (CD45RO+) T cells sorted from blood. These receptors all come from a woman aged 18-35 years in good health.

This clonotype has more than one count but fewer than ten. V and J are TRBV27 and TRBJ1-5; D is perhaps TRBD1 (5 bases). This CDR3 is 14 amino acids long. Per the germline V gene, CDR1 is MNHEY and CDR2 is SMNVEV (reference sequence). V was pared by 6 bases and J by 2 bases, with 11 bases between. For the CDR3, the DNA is TGTGCCAGCAGCCTGGACAAGGGCAATCAGCCCCAGCATTTT. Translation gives CASSLDKGNQPQHF.

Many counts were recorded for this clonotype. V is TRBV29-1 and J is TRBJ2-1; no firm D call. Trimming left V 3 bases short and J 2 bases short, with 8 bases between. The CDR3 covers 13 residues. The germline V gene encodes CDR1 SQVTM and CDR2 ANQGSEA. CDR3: CSVEGAAYNEQFF. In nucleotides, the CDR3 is TGCAGCGTTGAGGGCGCAGCCTACAATGAGCAGTTCTTC.

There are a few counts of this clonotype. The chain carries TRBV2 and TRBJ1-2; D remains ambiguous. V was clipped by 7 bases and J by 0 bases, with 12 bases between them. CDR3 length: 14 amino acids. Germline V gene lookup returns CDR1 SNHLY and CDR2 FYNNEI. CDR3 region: CASTEEVTNYGYTF. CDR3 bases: TGTGCCAGCACGGAGGAGGTAACTAACTATGGCTACACCTTC.

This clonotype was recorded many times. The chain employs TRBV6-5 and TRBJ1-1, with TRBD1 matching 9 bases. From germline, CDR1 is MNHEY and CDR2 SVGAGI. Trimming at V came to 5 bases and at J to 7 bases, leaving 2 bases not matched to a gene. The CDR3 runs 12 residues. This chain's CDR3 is CASSKGQGEAFF. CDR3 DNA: TGTGCCAGCAGTAAGGGACAGGGTGAAGCTTTCTTT.

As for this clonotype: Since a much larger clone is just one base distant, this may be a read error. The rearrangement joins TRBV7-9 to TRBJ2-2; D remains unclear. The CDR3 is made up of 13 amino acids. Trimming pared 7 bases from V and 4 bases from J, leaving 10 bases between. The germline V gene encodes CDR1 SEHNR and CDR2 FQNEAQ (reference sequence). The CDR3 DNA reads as TGTGCCAGCACCCCTGTGAGCACCGGGGAGCTGTTTTTT. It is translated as CASTPVSTGELFF.

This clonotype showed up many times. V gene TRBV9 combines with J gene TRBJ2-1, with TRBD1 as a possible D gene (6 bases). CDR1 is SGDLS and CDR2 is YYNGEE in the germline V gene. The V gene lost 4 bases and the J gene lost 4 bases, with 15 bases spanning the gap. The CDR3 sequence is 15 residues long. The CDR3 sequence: CASSPRDNFYNEQFF. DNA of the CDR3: TGTGCCAGCAGCCCTCGGGACAATTTTTACAATGAGCAGTTCTTC.

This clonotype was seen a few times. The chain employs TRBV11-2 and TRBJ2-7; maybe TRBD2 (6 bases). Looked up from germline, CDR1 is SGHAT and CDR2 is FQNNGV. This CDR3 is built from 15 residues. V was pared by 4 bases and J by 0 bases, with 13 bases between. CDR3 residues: CASSSLRGYSYEQYF. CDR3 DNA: TGTGCCAGCAGCTCTCTGCGGGGCTACTCCTACGAGCAGTACTTC.

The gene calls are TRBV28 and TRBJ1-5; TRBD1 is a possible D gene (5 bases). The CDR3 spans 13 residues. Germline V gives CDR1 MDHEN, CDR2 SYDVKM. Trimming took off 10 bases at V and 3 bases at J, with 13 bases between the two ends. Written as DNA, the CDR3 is TGTGCCATTCGGGGGGGGGACAATCAGCCCCAGCATTTT. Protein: CAIRGGDNQPQHF.

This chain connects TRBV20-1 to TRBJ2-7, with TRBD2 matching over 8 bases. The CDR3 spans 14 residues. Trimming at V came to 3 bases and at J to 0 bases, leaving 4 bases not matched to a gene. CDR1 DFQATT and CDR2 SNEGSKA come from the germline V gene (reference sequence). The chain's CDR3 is CSASIAGSSYEQYF. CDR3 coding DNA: TGCAGTGCTAGTATAGCGGGATCCTCCTACGAGCAGTACTTC.

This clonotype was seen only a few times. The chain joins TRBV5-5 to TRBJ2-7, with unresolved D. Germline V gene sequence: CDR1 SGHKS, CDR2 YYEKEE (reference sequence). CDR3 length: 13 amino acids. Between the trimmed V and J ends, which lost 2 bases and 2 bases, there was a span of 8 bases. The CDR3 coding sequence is TGTGCCAGCAGCTTCGACCCCACCTACGAGCAGTACGTC. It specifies CASSFDPTYEQYV.

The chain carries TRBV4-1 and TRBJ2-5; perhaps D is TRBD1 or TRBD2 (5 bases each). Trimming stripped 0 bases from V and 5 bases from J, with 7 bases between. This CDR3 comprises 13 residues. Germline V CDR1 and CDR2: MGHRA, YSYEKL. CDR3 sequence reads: CASSQDEGETQYF. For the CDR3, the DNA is TGCGCCAGCAGCCAAGATGAGGGGGAGACCCAGTACTTC.

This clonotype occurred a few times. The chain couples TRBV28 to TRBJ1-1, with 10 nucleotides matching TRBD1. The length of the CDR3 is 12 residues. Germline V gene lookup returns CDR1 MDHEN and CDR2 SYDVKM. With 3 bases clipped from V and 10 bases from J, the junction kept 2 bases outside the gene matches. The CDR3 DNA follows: TGTGCCAGCAGTTTTTGGGACAGGGGAGCTTTCTTT. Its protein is CASSFWDRGAFF.

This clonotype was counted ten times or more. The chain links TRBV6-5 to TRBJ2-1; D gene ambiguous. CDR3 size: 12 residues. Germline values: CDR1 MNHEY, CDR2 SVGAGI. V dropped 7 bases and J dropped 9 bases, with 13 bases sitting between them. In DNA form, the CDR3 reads TGTGCCAGCATTTCAACCGGTAGTGAGCAGTTCTTC. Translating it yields CASISTGSEQFF.

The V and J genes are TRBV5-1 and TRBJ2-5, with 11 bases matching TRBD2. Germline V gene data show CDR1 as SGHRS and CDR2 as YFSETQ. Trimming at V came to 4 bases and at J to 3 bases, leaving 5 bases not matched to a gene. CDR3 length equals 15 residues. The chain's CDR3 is CASSISGRVEETQYF. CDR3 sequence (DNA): TGCGCCAGCAGCATTAGCGGGAGGGTGGAAGAGACCCAGTACTTC.

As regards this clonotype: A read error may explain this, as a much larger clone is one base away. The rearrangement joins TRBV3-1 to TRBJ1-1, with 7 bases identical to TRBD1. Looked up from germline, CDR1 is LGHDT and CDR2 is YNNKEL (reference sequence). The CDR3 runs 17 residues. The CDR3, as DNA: TGTGTCAGCAGCTATCGAAACAGGGGTCAAGGGGACCCTGAAGCTTTCTTT. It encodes CVSSYRNRGQGDPEAFF.

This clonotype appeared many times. CDR3 sequence reads: CASSLQRTSGGYTDTQYF. CDR3 sequence (DNA): TGTGCCAGCAGTTTACAAAGGACTAGCGGGGGGTACACAGATACGCAGTATTTT. This rearrangement joins TRBV27 to TRBJ2-3; 14 bases agree with TRBD2. Germline V gives CDR1 MNHEY, CDR2 SMNVEV (reference sequence). CDR3 length: 18 residues. The junction had 6 bases not matched to a gene; V was cut back by 2 bases and J by 2 bases.

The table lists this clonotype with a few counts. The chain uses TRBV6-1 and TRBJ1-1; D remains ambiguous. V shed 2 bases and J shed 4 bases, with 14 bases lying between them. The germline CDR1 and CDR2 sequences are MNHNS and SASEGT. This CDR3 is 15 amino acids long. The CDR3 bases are TGTGCCAGCAGTGAAATCCCTGCTCCAACCACTGAAGCTTTCTTT. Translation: CASSEIPAPTTEAFF.

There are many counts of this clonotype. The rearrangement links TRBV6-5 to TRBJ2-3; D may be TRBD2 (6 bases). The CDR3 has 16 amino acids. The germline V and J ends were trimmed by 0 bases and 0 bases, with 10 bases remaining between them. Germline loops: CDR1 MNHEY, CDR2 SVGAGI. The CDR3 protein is CASSYSGTSSTDTQYF. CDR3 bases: TGTGCCAGCAGTTACTCCGGGACTTCTAGCACAGATACGCAGTATTTT.

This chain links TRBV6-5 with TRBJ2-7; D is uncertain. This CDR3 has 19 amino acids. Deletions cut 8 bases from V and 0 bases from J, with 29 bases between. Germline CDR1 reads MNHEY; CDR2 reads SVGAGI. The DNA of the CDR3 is TGTGCCAGCCGTTCTTTGGCCTTTGGTGGCTCTCGTTTCTCCTACGAGCAGTACTTC. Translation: CASRSLAFGGSRFSYEQYF.

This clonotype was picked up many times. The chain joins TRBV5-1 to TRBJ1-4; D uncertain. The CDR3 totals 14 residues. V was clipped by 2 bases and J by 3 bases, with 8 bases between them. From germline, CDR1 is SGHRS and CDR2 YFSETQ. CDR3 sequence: CASSFGRPNEKLFF. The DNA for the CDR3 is TGCGCCAGCAGCTTCGGAAGGCCTAATGAAAAACTGTTTTTT.

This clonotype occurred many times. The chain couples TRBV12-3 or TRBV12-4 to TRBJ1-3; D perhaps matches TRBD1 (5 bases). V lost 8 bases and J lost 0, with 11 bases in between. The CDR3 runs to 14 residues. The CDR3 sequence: CASHRGDSGNTIYF. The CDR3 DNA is TGTGCCAGCCATAGGGGAGACTCTGGAAACACCATATATTTT.

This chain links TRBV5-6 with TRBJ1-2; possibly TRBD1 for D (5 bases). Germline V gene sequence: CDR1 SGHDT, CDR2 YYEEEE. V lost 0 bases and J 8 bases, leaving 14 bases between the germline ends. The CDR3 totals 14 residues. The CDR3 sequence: CASSLAGGDRGYTF. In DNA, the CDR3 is TGTGCCAGCAGCTTGGCTGGAGGGGATCGGGGCTACACCTTC.

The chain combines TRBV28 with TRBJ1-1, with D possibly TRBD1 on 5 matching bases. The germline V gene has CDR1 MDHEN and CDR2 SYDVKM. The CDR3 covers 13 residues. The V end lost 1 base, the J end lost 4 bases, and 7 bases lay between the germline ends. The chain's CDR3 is CASSLSGTTEAFF. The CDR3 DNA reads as TGTGCCAGCAGTTTATCAGGGACCACTGAAGCTTTCTTT.

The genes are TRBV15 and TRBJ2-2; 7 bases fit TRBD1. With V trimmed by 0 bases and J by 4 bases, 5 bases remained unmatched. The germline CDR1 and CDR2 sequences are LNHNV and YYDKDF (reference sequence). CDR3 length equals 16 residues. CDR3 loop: CATSRERDSTTGELFF. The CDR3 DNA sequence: TGTGCCACCAGCAGAGAACGGGACAGTACCACCGGGGAGCTGTTTTTT.

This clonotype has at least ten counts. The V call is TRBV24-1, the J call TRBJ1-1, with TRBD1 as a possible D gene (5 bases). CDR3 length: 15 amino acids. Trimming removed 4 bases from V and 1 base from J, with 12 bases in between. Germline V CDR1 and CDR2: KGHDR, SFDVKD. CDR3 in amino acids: CATSDPHGANTEAFF. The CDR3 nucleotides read TGTGCCACCAGTGACCCCCATGGGGCGAACACTGAAGCTTTCTTT.

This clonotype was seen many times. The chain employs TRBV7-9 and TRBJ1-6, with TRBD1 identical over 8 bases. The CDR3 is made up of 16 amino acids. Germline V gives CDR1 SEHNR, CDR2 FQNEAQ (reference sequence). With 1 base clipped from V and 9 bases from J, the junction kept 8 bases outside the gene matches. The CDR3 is CASSLDAGGYGSPLHF. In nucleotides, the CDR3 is TGTGCCAGCAGCTTAGATGCAGGGGGCTATGGTTCACCCCTCCACTTT.

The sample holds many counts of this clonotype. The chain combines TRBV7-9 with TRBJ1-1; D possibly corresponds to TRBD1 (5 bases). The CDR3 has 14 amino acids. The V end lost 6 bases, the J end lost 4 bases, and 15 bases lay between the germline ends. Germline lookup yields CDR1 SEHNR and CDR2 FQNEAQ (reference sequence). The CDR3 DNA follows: TGTGCCAGCAGTCCCGTCTTAGGGGTCACTGAAGCTTTCTTT. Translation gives CASSPVLGVTEAFF.

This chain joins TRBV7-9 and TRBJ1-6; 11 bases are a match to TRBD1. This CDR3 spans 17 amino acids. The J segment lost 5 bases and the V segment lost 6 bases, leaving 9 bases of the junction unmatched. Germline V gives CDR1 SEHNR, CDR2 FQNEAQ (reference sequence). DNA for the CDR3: TGTGCCAGCAGACGGACAGGGGGCGGCCTCAATAATTCACCCCTCCACTTT. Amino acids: CASRRTGGGLNNSPLHF.

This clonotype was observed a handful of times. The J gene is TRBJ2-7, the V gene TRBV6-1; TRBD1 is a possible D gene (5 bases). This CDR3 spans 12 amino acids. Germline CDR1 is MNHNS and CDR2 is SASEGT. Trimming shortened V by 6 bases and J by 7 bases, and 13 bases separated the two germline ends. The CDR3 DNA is TGTGCCAGCAGCTACCTCACAGGAGAGCAGTACGTC. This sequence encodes CASSYLTGEQYV.

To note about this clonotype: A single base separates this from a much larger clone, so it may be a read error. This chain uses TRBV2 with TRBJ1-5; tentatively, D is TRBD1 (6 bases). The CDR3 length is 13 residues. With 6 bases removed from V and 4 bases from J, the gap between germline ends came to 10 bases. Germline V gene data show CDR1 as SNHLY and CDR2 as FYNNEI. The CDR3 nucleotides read TGTGCCAGCAGCTACCAGGGGAATCAGCCCCAGCATTTT. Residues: CASSYQGNQPQHF.